The 17 T cell receptor beta chains in this list originate from one sample, sequenced in a study of cytomegalovirus exposure and HLA in healthy donors. The PCR used 60 Vbeta and 13 Jbeta primers. TCRdb keeps only in-frame clones here, not all; method: immunoSEQ multiplex PCR. Of about 100,000 clones in the sample, around 80% were seen once. The sample consisted of PBMCs. The receptor set was obtained from a woman between 40 and 50 years old in good health and CMV-seronegative.

The gene calls are TRBV7-2 and TRBJ2-5; 8 bases fit TRBD1. The J call may be faulty, since TRBJ2-7 better matches the DNA end. This CDR3 region has 13 residues. Germline-derived CDR1 and CDR2 are SGHTA and FQGNSA. CDR3 sequence (DNA): TGTGCCAGCAGCCGGGGACAGGCCTACGAGCAGTACTTC. Translated, it gives CASSRGQAYEQYF.

The chain couples TRBV29-1 to TRBJ2-5; TRBD1 aligns across 8 bases. CDR1 SQVTM and CDR2 ANQGSEA come from the germline V gene. The J segment lost 1 base and the V segment lost 7 bases, leaving 2 bases of the junction unmatched. The CDR3 contains 12 residues. In DNA, the CDR3 is TGCAGCGCCGACAGGGGCCAAGAGACCCAGTACTTC. It is translated as CSADRGQETQYF.

The CDR3 DNA reads as TGTGCCAGCAGACCCTTTGGGACTTCTCACTATGGCTACACCTTC. Translation: CASRPFGTSHYGYTF. V gene TRBV28 combines with J gene TRBJ1-2; TRBD1 is a possible D gene (5 bases). Between the trimmed V and J ends, which lost 6 bases and 3 bases, there was a span of 17 bases. The CDR3 is made up of 15 amino acids. CDR1 MDHEN and CDR2 SYDVKM come from the germline V gene.

This chain joins TRBV14 and TRBJ2-7, with TRBD2 matching 9 bases. The CDR3 length is 16 residues. Losses at the gene ends were 0 bases for V and 3 bases for J; bases not matched to a gene: 6. The germline gives CDR1 SGHDN, CDR2 FVKESK. The CDR3 here is CASSQEGAGGYYEQYF. DNA of the CDR3: TGTGCCAGCAGCCAAGAAGGAGCGGGAGGCTACTACGAGCAGTACTTC.

This clone was found a few times. The rearrangement links TRBV20-1 to TRBJ2-3; D is unclear. CDR1 DFQATT and CDR2 SNEGSKA come from the germline V gene (reference sequence). Trimming removed 5 bases at V and 2 bases at J, with 5 bases between. The CDR3 covers 11 residues. CDR3 sequence (DNA): TGCAGTGCTCAAATCACAGATACGCAGTATTTT. Encoded protein: CSAQITDTQYF.

The CDR3 nucleotides read TGTGCCAGCAGCTTCCGGGTCTCCAGCTCCTACGAGCAGTACTTC. Residues: CASSFRVSSSYEQYF. V usage is TRBV7-2 and J usage is TRBJ2-7, with D uncertain. In germline, CDR1 is SGHTA, CDR2 FQGNSA. The CDR3 has 15 residues. V was cut by 3 bases and J by 0 bases, with 12 bases left in between.

In its sample, this clone was seen once. This rearrangement joins TRBV7-2 to TRBJ1-3; TRBD1 might be the D (6 bases). Germline V gene sequence: CDR1 SGHTA, CDR2 FQGNSA. V was trimmed by 1 base and J by 0 bases, leaving 13 bases between them. The CDR3 loop spans 17 amino acids. Here the CDR3 reads CASSLVPGVSSGNTIYF. The CDR3 DNA is TGTGCCAGCAGCTTAGTCCCAGGGGTCAGCTCTGGAAACACCATATATTTT.

V is TRBV6-5 and J is TRBJ1-5; possibly TRBD1 for D (5 bases). CDR3 length equals 13 residues. Deletions cut 4 bases from V and 7 bases from J, with 11 bases between. The germline gives CDR1 MNHEY, CDR2 SVGAGI. The CDR3 loop reads CASSCVRGQPQHF. For the CDR3, the DNA is TGTGCCAGCAGTTGCGTAAGGGGACAGCCCCAGCATTTT.

This chain connects TRBV30 to TRBJ1-1; maybe TRBD1 (6 bases). The CDR3 consists of 13 residues. Trimming took off 2 bases at V and 0 bases at J, with 7 bases between the two ends. Germline CDR1 reads GTSNPN; CDR2 reads SVGIG (reference sequence). Here the CDR3 reads CAWSRDMNTEAFF. The CDR3 nucleotides are TGTGCCTGGAGTCGGGACATGAACACTGAAGCTTTCTTT.

The chain is built from TRBV4-3 and TRBJ1-1; D is unresolved. V shed 4 bases and J shed 4 bases, with 10 bases lying between them. Germline V gives CDR1 LGHNA, CDR2 YSLEER. The CDR3 extends over 13 amino acids. This CDR3 is CASSPEVRTEAFF. CDR3 coding DNA: TGCGCCAGCAGCCCGGAGGTGCGCACTGAAGCTTTCTTT.

This clone was counted a few times. This sequence joins TRBV19 and TRBJ2-7, with a tentative D call TRBD1 (5 bases). CDR1 and CDR2 from the germline V gene are LNHDA and SQIVND (reference sequence). This CDR3 has 14 residues. V lost 5 bases and J lost 2, with 13 bases in between. The CDR3 DNA reads as TGTGCCAGTAGTGTTGACAGTGCAACCTACGAGCAGTACTTC. Protein: CASSVDSATYEQYF.

The chain carries TRBV5-1 and TRBJ2-7; 7 bases map to TRBD1. V lost 3 bases and J lost 2; bases outside the gene matches: 5. The length of the CDR3 is 14 residues. In germline, CDR1 is SGHRS, CDR2 YFSETQ. CDR3 sequence: CASSSTGFTYEQYF. CDR3 nucleotides: TGCGCCAGCAGCTCGACAGGGTTCACCTACGAGCAGTACTTC.

The V and J genes are TRBV4-3 and TRBJ2-7; no firm D call. The CDR3 totals 14 residues. Germline V lookup: CDR1 LGHNA, CDR2 YSLEER. Trimming shortened V by 1 base and J by 1 base, and 8 bases separated the two germline ends. For the CDR3, the DNA is TGCGCCAGCAGCCAAGTGGCTGATTCCTACGAGCAGTACTTC. Its protein product is CASSQVADSYEQYF.

The chain combines TRBV7-2 with TRBJ2-2; 8 bases are a match to TRBD2. V lost 5 bases to trimming and J lost 0 bases; unmatched junction nucleotides: 5. The CDR3 length is 16 residues. Per germline, CDR1 SGHTA and CDR2 FQGNSA. CDR3 protein: CASSLTSGANTGELFF. As DNA, the CDR3 is TGTGCCAGCAGCCTTACTAGCGGAGCGAACACCGGGGAGCTGTTTTTT. Together with reference TRBV7-2 and TRBJ2-2, the CDR3 gives the full variable domain: GAGVSQSPSNKVTEKGKDVELRCDPISGHTALYWYRQSLGQGLEFLIYFQGNSAPDKSGLPSDRFSAERTGGSVSTLTIQRTQQEDSAVYLCASSLTSGANTGELFFGEGSRLTVL.

The CDR3 coding sequence is TGTGCCAGCAGTCGCCCGGGACAGGCAGCAGATACGCAGTATTTT. Residues: CASSRPGQAADTQYF. The V and J genes are TRBV25-1 and TRBJ2-3; TRBD1 matches 8 bases. This CDR3 spans 15 amino acids. J lost 4 bases, V lost 5 bases, and 8 bases had no gene match. CDR1 is MGHDK and CDR2 is SYGVNS in the germline V gene.

The rearrangement links TRBV19 to TRBJ2-7, with 12 bases matching TRBD2. V trimming: 4 bases; J trimming: 5 bases; junction bases outside the gene matches: 3. Germline V gives CDR1 LNHDA, CDR2 SQIVND (reference sequence). CDR3 length: 14 residues. The CDR3 DNA sequence: TGTGCCAGTAGTAATCTAGCGGGAGGGGACGAGCAGTACTTC. Amino acids: CASSNLAGGDEQYF.

The chain is built from TRBV18 and TRBJ2-5, with D unresolved. Trimming took 5 bases from V and 4 from J, leaving 11 bases between them. CDR3 length: 13 amino acids. The germline CDR1 and CDR2 sequences are KGHSH and LQKENI. The CDR3 nucleotides read TGTGCCAGCTCAAGCTCTAACGGAGAGACCCAGTACTTC. It specifies CASSSSNGETQYF.